Below are 27 T cell receptor beta chains sequenced from a single sample in a study of spatial heterogeneity in lung cancer. A single record per CDR3 protein comes from TCRdb applying MiXCR to the 5' RACE reads. The data show 110,000 or so distinct CDR3 sequences, roughly a tenth seen once. The time point was: blood at routine non-recurrence follow-up after resection. The sequencing used PBMCs, collected at follow-up. These TCRs come from a female donor with early-stage non-small cell lung cancer.

Ten or more counts support this clonotype. This chain joins TRBV5-5 and TRBJ2-7; TRBD2 aligns across 7 bases. Germline CDR1 is SGHKS and CDR2 is YYEKEE (reference sequence). This CDR3 contains 16 residues. V gave up 1 base and J gave up 0 bases; unmatched junction bases: 7. The CDR3: CASSLLGGEPSYEQYV. The CDR3 nucleotides read TGTGCCAGCAGCTTGTTGGGAGGGGAACCCTCCTACGAGCAGTACGTC.

The chain couples TRBV6-1 to TRBJ2-6; D is perhaps TRBD1 or TRBD2 (5 bases each). This CDR3 has 16 residues. Germline V gives CDR1 MNHNS, CDR2 SASEGT. Trimming cost V 3 bases and J 4 bases, with 13 bases left between them. The CDR3 spells CASSETGRPGANVLTF. Here the CDR3 DNA reads TGTGCCAGCAGTGAGACGGGACGGCCCGGGGCCAACGTCCTGACTTTC.

This clonotype came up a few times. This chain uses TRBV7-2 with TRBJ2-3; no clear D. V was cut by 5 bases and J by 7 bases, with 16 bases left in between. Germline V lookup: CDR1 SGHTA, CDR2 FQGNSA. CDR3 size: 14 residues. The CDR3 region is CASSPEPLGYTQYF. The CDR3 nucleotides read TGTGCCAGCAGCCCCGAACCTCTAGGGTATACGCAGTATTTT.

V is TRBV20-1 and J is TRBJ1-4; unclear D gene. Germline V gene lookup returns CDR1 DFQATT and CDR2 SNEGSKA (reference sequence). The V gene lost 0 bases and the J gene lost 7 bases, with 12 bases spanning the gap. The CDR3 covers 14 residues. The CDR3 sequence: CSARERLATEKLFF. The DNA for the CDR3 is TGCAGTGCTAGAGAGCGGCTGGCTACTGAAAAACTGTTTTTT.

This clonotype was seen repeatedly, ten times or more. The rearrangement links TRBV10-3 to TRBJ2-1; D is possibly TRBD1 (5 bases). CDR1 is ENHRY, CDR2 SYGVKD, per germline. V shed 4 bases and J shed 5 bases, with 15 bases lying between them. The CDR3 consists of 15 residues. In DNA, the CDR3 is TGTGCCATCAGTGGGTCCCAGGGTATGAACAATGAGCAGTTCTTC. Its translation is CAISGSQGMNNEQFF.

The chain joins TRBV20-1 to TRBJ2-2; no reliable D call. The germline CDR1 and CDR2 sequences are DFQATT and SNEGSKA (reference sequence). Trimming shortened V by 1 base and J by 3 bases, and 12 bases separated the two germline ends. The CDR3 has 15 residues. CDR3 residues: CSARAGSRDTGELFF. As DNA, the CDR3 is TGCAGTGCTAGAGCTGGTAGCAGAGACACCGGGGAGCTGTTTTTT.

This clonotype came up many times. The DNA for the CDR3 is TGTGCCAGTAGTTCTCTGACAGCTGGAAACACCATATATTTT. Amino acid sequence: CASSSLTAGNTIYF. The chain joins TRBV19 to TRBJ1-3, with D possibly matching TRBD1 (5 bases). V lost 5 bases and J lost 2, with 10 bases in between. From germline, CDR1 is LNHDA and CDR2 SQIVND (reference sequence). The CDR3 is 14 amino acids.

This clonotype was seen many times. The chain couples TRBV29-1 to TRBJ2-1, with TRBD1 identical over 8 bases. V dropped 6 bases and J dropped 4; count of bases not matched to a gene: 2. This CDR3 is built from 12 residues. Germline V CDR1 and CDR2: SQVTM, ANQGSEA. The CDR3 DNA sequence: TGCAGCGTCCACAGGGGGTACAATGAGCAGTTCTTC. It yields the protein CSVHRGYNEQFF.

This clonotype was seen repeatedly, ten times or more. V and J are TRBV11-2 and TRBJ2-2; D not certain. CDR3 size: 13 residues. V dropped 0 bases and J dropped 8 bases, with 7 bases sitting between them. Germline V gene data show CDR1 as SGHAT and CDR2 as FQNNGV. The CDR3 DNA follows: TGTGCCAGCAGCTTAGATCCTTGGGGGGAGCTGTTTTTT. It encodes CASSLDPWGELFF.

Ten or more counts support this clonotype. The chain is built from TRBV6-5 and TRBJ1-6; TRBD1 agrees at 8 bases. This CDR3 contains 16 residues. Germline assignment: CDR1 MNHEY and CDR2 SVGAGI. The V and J ends lost 2 bases and 1 base, in that order; junction bases with no gene match: 1. CDR3: CASSYRTGSYNSPLHF. The CDR3 coding sequence is TGTGCCAGCAGTTACAGGACAGGGTCCTATAATTCACCCCTCCACTTT.

This clonotype was counted between two and nine times. The genes are TRBV5-8 and TRBJ2-1; TRBD2 matches at 9 bases. The V segment lost 0 bases and the J segment 10 bases; nucleotides outside the gene matches: 8. The CDR3 is made up of 15 amino acids. Germline V CDR1 and CDR2: SGHTS, YDEGEE. The CDR3 DNA follows: TGTGCCAGCAGCTTGGGGGGCGGGAGGGCCAGAGAGCAGTTCTTC. It is translated as CASSLGGGRAREQFF.

This clonotype was observed a handful of times. This chain connects TRBV20-1 to TRBJ2-1, with TRBD2 identical over 7 bases. CDR3 length: 16 residues. V lost 6 bases, J lost 7 bases, and 18 bases stayed unmatched. Germline CDR1 reads DFQATT; CDR2 reads SNEGSKA (reference sequence). The CDR3 is CSAVPFGGGSRNEQFF. The CDR3 DNA follows: TGCAGTGCAGTCCCTTTTGGGGGAGGGAGTCGGAATGAGCAGTTCTTC.

This clonotype was counted a few times. V gene TRBV7-2 combines with J gene TRBJ1-1; 8 bases map to TRBD1. V trimming: 0 bases; J trimming: 4 bases; junction bases outside the gene matches: 7. Germline loops: CDR1 SGHTA, CDR2 FQGNSA. This CDR3 is 16 amino acids long. CDR3 nucleotides: TGTGCCAGCAGCTTAGCGCTGGCAGGGGGCTTCACTGAAGCTTTCTTT. Its translation is CASSLALAGGFTEAFF.

In this sample, this clonotype turned up a few times. The CDR3 DNA sequence: TGTGCCAGCAGCCCTGGGACAGGGAGGCACGAGCAGTACGTC. This sequence encodes CASSPGTGRHEQYV. The chain has TRBV7-2 and TRBJ2-7, with 9 bases aligning to TRBD1. The germline gives CDR1 SGHTA, CDR2 FQGNSA. The CDR3 loop spans 14 amino acids. V lost 5 bases and J lost 5; bases outside the gene matches: 7.

The V gene is TRBV5-6, the J gene TRBJ2-3; TRBD2 agrees at 8 bases. V shed 1 base and J 6 bases; nucleotides not matched to a gene: 10. Germline CDR1 reads SGHDT; CDR2 reads YYEEEE. The CDR3 has 16 amino acids. The CDR3 loop reads CASSLLAGQRLDTQYF. The CDR3 DNA reads TGTGCCAGCAGCTTGTTAGCGGGGCAGAGACTGGATACGCAGTATTTT.

This chain joins TRBV29-1 and TRBJ1-1; D is undetermined. The CDR3 has 13 residues. Germline V gene lookup returns CDR1 SQVTM and CDR2 ANQGSEA. V was trimmed by 7 bases and J by 3 bases, leaving 15 bases between them. In nucleotides, the CDR3 is TGCAGCGGCCGGTCCTACCAGGACACTGAAGCTTTCTTT. Translated: CSGRSYQDTEAFF.

This clonotype was counted at least ten times. V is TRBV27 and J is TRBJ2-6; D gene uncertain. This CDR3 has 20 residues. Germline V CDR1 and CDR2: MNHEY, SMNVEV (reference sequence). Trimming pared 7 bases from V and 4 bases from J, leaving 29 bases between. CDR3 sequence: CASTYLPSGLHFSGANVLTF. The DNA of the CDR3 is TGTGCCAGCACTTACCTCCCATCGGGTCTCCACTTTTCGGGGGCCAACGTCCTGACTTTC.

This clonotype was seen a handful of times. This chain links TRBV20-1 with TRBJ1-2; D might be TRBD1 (6 bases). This CDR3 has 14 residues. Germline-derived CDR1 and CDR2 are DFQATT and SNEGSKA (reference sequence). Trimming took off 6 bases at V and 4 bases at J, with 18 bases between the two ends. The CDR3 spells CSAPLRGGSYGYTF. CDR3 coding DNA: TGCAGTGCGCCCCTTCGTGGGGGCTCCTATGGCTACACCTTC.

This chain joins TRBV29-1 and TRBJ2-7, with D hard to call. This CDR3 is built from 14 residues. The ends were cut back, 5 bases at V and 2 bases at J, with 16 bases in the middle. The germline V gene encodes CDR1 SQVTM and CDR2 ANQGSEA. For the CDR3, the DNA is TGCAGCGTTTCGGTACCGACAAATACCTACGAGCAGTACTTC. Its translation: CSVSVPTNTYEQYF.

The rearrangement joins TRBV7-2 to TRBJ2-1; D may be TRBD2 (5 bases). The CDR3 extends over 17 amino acids. The V end lost 6 bases, the J end lost 2 bases, and 20 bases lay between the germline ends. CDR1 is SGHTA and CDR2 is FQGNSA in the germline V gene. CDR3 nucleotide sequence: TGTGCCAGCAGTTCCGGGTTAGCGTTACGAGCCTACAATGAGCAGTTCTTC. Translating it yields CASSSGLALRAYNEQFF. Supplemented by reference TRBV7-2 and TRBJ2-1, the full variable domain reads GAGVSQSPSNKVTEKGKDVELRCDPISGHTALYWYRQSLGQGLEFLIYFQGNSAPDKSGLPSDRFSAERTGGSVSTLTIQRTQQEDSAVYLCASSSGLALRAYNEQFFGPGTRLTVL.

The rearrangement links TRBV6-6 to TRBJ1-2; D gene ambiguous. There are 14 residues in the CDR3. The germline V gene has CDR1 MNHNY and CDR2 SVGAGI (reference sequence). V lost 6 bases, J lost 8 bases, and 19 bases lay in between. DNA of the CDR3: TGTGCCAGCAGCCAACTAAGGGCAGTTGGGGGCTACACCTTC. It specifies CASSQLRAVGGYTF.

The chain carries TRBV24-1 and TRBJ2-2; 8 nucleotides match TRBD1. The CDR3 is made up of 16 amino acids. Germline V gene lookup returns CDR1 KGHDR and CDR2 SFDVKD. The junction had 4 bases not matched to a gene; V was cut back by 4 bases and J by 1 base. In nucleotides, the CDR3 is TGTGCCACCAGTGAGGCAGGGGGCGAGAACACCGGGGAGCTGTTTTTT. It translates to CATSEAGGENTGELFF.

This clonotype was seen only a few times. Germline is not matched at one junction end, which may reflect a read error. The genes are TRBV7-2 and TRBJ2-3; 8 bases line up with TRBD2. The CDR3 runs 17 residues. Per germline, CDR1 SGHTA and CDR2 FQGNSA. CDR3 nucleotide sequence: TGTGCCAGCAGCGTAGCCGGAGCGGGAGTCTCCACAGATACGCAGTATTTT. Translation: CASSVAGAGVSTDTQYF.

This clonotype was seen a handful of times. The chain carries TRBV28 and TRBJ2-7; TRBD2 matches at 7 bases. The CDR3 loop spans 16 amino acids. CDR1 and CDR2 (germline): MDHEN, SYDVKM. V dropped 2 bases and J dropped 0; count of bases not matched to a gene: 7. The DNA of the CDR3 is TGTGCCAGCAGTTTAGTGGGTCGGGGGGACTCCTACGAGCAGTACTTC. Translating gives CASSLVGRGDSYEQYF.

CDR3 nucleotides: TGTGCCAGCAGCCCTGACTTCCTTGGGGCCAAAAACATTCAGTACTTC. Its translation is CASSPDFLGAKNIQYF. The chain is built from TRBV6-4 and TRBJ2-4; no firm D call. The ends were cut back, 6 bases at V and 1 base at J, with 16 bases in the middle. CDR3 length: 16 amino acids. From germline, CDR1 is MRHNA and CDR2 SNTAGT.

As DNA, the CDR3 is TGTGCCAGCAGCCTGAACAATGAGCAGTTCTTC. Translated: CASSLNNEQFF. The chain links TRBV14 to TRBJ2-1; D gene ambiguous. Trimming shortened V by 4 bases and J by 5 bases, and 3 bases separated the two germline ends. The germline gives CDR1 SGHDN, CDR2 FVKESK. The CDR3 totals 11 residues.

This clonotype was observed at least ten times. CDR3 protein: CSVGGTGGVRTEAFF. For the CDR3, the DNA is TGCAGCGTTGGAGGGACAGGGGGCGTGCGCACTGAAGCTTTCTTT. The J gene is TRBJ1-1, the V gene TRBV29-1; TRBD1 aligns across 12 bases. There are 15 residues in the CDR3. Germline CDR1 is SQVTM and CDR2 is ANQGSEA. J gave up 4 bases and V 4 bases, and 7 bases lay outside the gene matches.